The clone carrying this T cell receptor beta chain has only a few counts. The data stem from a study of blood T cell repertoires in COVID-19. CDR3 length equals 14 residues. Method: immunoSEQ multiplex PCR; TCRdb's copy keeps in-frame clones and lacks some. The sample holds 150,000 to 200,000 clones, around 76% seen once. The receptor's source is a woman aged 50 to 60 with active or convalescent COVID-19. The sequencing input was peripheral blood. The chain combines TRBV21-1 with TRBJ1-2; the table names TRBD1, a call not compared with the DNA. TRBV21-1 is a recognized pseudogene. CDR3 region: CATDTDTEDYGYTF. DNA of the CDR3: TGTGCCACCGACACAGATACAGAAGACTATGGCTACACCTTC.